This entry concerns a single T cell receptor (beta chain). Which antigen it targets is not known. Base qualities were left out, and no much larger clone turns up one base away. V is clipped by 4 bases and J by 0 bases, and the sequence between their germline boundaries is 11 bases long. There are 15 amino acids in the CDR3, from cysteine to phenylalanine inclusive. Of the read, only the CDR3 DNA is kept; its 45 bases are in frame from base 1. Via the germline V gene, CDR1 is SGHRS and CDR2 YFSETQ. Every donor was a healthy Caucasian. Three pairs of female monozygotic twins, all aged about 18 to 30 years, made up the twin cohort. Peripheral blood mononuclear cells were used as the source from which RNA for TCR libraries was isolated. Library creation used 5' RACE. The sequencer was an Illumina HiSeq 2000. A universal primer binding site was introduced by template switching, and a unique molecular identifier was present in the final cDNA, enabling accurate counting of TCR cDNA molecules. Specific primers in the conserved constant-segment region were used to synthesize first-strand cDNA for the TCR alpha and beta chains. Each cDNA library was double barcoded, with a SMART-Mk sample barcode plus Illumina barcodes, to control for contamination. TruSeq adapter sequences and Illumina sample barcodes were added in two successive PCR steps. TCR alpha and beta cDNA libraries were sequenced on the Illumina HiSeq platform with custom primers. In the authors' own workflow: Raw reads were processed with MiGEC to extract unique molecular identifiers, and MiXCR was used to determine CDR3 positions. For each individual, recombination models were inferred using an EM algorithm with the repgenHMM and IGoR tools. Shared clonotype analysis was performed with the tcR package in R, normalizing sharing by the product of cloneset sizes. To study raw recombination free of thymic and clonal selection effects, out-of-frame nonproductive sequences were analyzed. TCRdb handled the public reads itself, with Q25 trimming in fastp and clone calling in MiXCR, and kept productive beta chains. A single entry per CDR3 protein holds the most common genes and DNA from its merged rows. These V and J calls are TCRdb output, not the study's own analysis. The sample contains over 600,000 distinct CDR3 sequences, 21% of them found a single time. Of the sample, approximately 4.3% is held by the ten largest clones.

The data are from a study of identical twins (dated by TCRdb to 2016 to 2018). Concerning the study at large: To test whether fetal clonotypes persist, this study deep-sequenced TCR alpha and beta repertoires from monozygotic twins, from unrelated adults of various ages, and from cord blood. To rule out contamination, replicate twin experiments were performed at different times with different library preparation protocols. The study at large found these results: Out-of-frame TCR alpha sequences shared between twins showed an excess of low generation-probability sequences compared with coincidental sharing between unrelated individuals. Conclusions relied on cross-sectional statistical analysis, since the same donors could not be followed over many years. Invariant T cells such as MAIT and iNKT could partly confound zero-insertion analyses, though diverse VJ usage argued against this for most clonotypes. In monozygotic twins, recombination models systematically underestimated out-of-frame TCR alpha sharing, but the models matched the sharing seen between unrelated individuals. In beta out-of-frame sequences, excess twin sharing was weaker, because having fewer shared sequences lowered the signal-to-noise ratio. Fewer insertions were carried by abundant cord blood beta clonotypes; a weaker similar trend was observed in young adult naive repertoires, while no such trend was observed in memory repertoires.

The data also belong to a second study, concerning T cells expressing NK-cell markers. Reported in the second study: Three sorted T-cell subsets (CD3+CD56+NKG2C+, CD3+CD56+NKG2C- and CD3+CD56-NKG2C+) from under 10 donors had their TCR beta-chain repertoires profiled. Among the eight sequenced donors, seven were HCMV-seropositive and one was HCMV-seronegative. In several experiments an anti-gammadeltaTCR antibody was added to restrict sorting to alphabetaTCR-expressing T cells. For five or six donors, the dominant CD3+CD56+NKG2C+ clonotypes were among the top 10 CD8+ clonotypes and accounted for roughly 1.0-7.5% of CD8+ T cells. Those dominant clonotypes were again the most abundant among CD3+CD56-NKG2C+ cells in a few donors, at roughly 25-60.1%. Whether the expanded NKG2C-expressing T cell clones were specific for HCMV antigens remained unclear. The eight sequenced donors were randomly selected healthy volunteers, three men and five women. To determine HCMV serostatus, a commercial ELISA kit was used to detect HCMV-specific IgG in serum. For more than 5 donors, unsorted PBMC were also used to sequence bulk peripheral blood T-cell repertoires. MIGEC was used to demultiplex reads and group reads by UMI, and MiTCR was used to assemble and quantify clonotypes. To exclude erroneous sequences, any TCR cDNA sequence not supported by at least two reads was discarded. The tcR package was used for downstream repertoire analysis, and clonotypes were matched across fractions by CDR3 nucleotide sequence plus V segment. VDJmatch was used to annotate antigen specificity against VDJdb, with one amino acid substitution allowed in CDR3.

The sequenced sample consisted of PBMCs. The sequence was obtained from a woman between 18 and 29 years old in good health. The chain links TRBV5-1 with TRBJ2-1; the D gene is possibly TRBD2, with 6 bases matching. The CDR3 in this case is CASSRNGGSYNEQFF. The DNA is as follows: TGCGCCAGCAGCAGGAACGGGGGCTCCTACAATGAGCAGTTCTTC.